In this sample, the clone carrying this T cell receptor beta chain turned up many times. Antigen unknown. TCRdb re-analysed the reads in MiXCR, keeping a single row per CDR3 protein. The repertoire holds about 110,000 distinct CDR3 sequences, with under 55% as singletons. The data originate from a study of T cell repertoires in cytomegalovirus infection. Study-level information: It can be stated that public TCR beta signatures indicated CMV infection as well as a matching HLA type.

Study-wide points: CMV-specific TCR beta clonotypes restricted by HLA-C dominated the ex vivo response.

The CDR3 has 14 amino acids. Trimming left V 1 base short and J 1 base short, with 7 bases between. This material consisted of CD8+ T cells from cultured PBMCs, taken from culture after CMV antigen stimulation. The rearrangement joins TRBV12-3 or TRBV12-4 to TRBJ2-5; D is possibly TRBD2 (5 bases). This clonotype originated in a human donor in good health (CMV status not recorded). Some clones in this sample may be carry-over from other donors' samples. The CDR3 reads CASSLGRLQETQYF. The CDR3 bases are TGTGCCAGCAGTTTAGGGAGGCTCCAAGAGACCCAGTACTTC.